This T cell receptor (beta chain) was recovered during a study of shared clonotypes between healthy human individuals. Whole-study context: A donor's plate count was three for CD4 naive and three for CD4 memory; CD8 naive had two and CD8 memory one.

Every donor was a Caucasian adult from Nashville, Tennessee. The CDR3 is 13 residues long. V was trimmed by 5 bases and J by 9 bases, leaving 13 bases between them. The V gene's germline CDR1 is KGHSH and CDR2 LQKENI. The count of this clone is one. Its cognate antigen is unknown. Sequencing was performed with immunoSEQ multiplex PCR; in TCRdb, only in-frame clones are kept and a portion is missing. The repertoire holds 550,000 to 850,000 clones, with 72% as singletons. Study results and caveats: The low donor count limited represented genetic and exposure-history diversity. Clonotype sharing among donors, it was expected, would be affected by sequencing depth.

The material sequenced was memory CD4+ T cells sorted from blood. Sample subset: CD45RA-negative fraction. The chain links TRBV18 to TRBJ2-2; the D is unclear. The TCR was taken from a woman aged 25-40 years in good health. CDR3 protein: CASSTEERRELFF. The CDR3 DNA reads TGTGCCAGCTCAACTGAGGAACGAAGGGAGCTGTTTTTT.